The TCR beta chain under discussion was sequenced for a study of T cell repertoires in cytomegalovirus infection. Overall study results and limits: The cumulative frequency of public TCR beta families identified carriers of CMV plus the relevant HLA.

MiXCR, run by TCRdb on the reads, gives a single entry per CDR3 protein. Among more than 400,000 distinct CDR3 sequences listed, 26% were seen once. Worth noting for this clonotype: Its antigen is as yet unknown.

The sequence derives from a human donor in good health (CMV status not recorded). Some clones in this sample may be carry-over from other donors' samples. The sequenced sample was PBMCs.

CDR3 coding DNA: TGCGCCAGCAGCCCGGGCCCCGCCAATCAGCCCCAGCATTTT. This codes for CASSPGPANQPQHF. V usage is TRBV4-1 and J usage is TRBJ1-5; D gene uncertain. This CDR3 is built from 14 residues. CDR1 is MGHRA, CDR2 YSYEKL, per germline. Trimming took 4 bases from V and 3 from J, leaving 10 bases between them.